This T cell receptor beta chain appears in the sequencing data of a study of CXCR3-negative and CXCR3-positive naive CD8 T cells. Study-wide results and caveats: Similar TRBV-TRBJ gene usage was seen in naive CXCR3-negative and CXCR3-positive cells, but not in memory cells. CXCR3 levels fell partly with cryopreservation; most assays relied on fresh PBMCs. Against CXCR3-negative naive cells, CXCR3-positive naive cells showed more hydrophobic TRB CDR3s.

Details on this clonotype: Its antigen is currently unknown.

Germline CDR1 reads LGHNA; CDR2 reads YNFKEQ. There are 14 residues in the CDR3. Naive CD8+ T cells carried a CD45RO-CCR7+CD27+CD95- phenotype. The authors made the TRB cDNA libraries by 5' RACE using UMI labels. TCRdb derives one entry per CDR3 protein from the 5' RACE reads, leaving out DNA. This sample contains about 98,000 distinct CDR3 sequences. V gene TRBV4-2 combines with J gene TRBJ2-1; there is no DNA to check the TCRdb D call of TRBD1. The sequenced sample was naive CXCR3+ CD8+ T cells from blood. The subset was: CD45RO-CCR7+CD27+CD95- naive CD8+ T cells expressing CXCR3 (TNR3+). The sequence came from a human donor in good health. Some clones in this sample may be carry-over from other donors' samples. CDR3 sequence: CASSRGGLGYEQFF.